Each of the 8 T cell receptor beta chains below was sequenced from the same sample in a study of blood T cells in healthy people across ages. Next came a second PCR, run for about 7 to 12 cycles, which used a sample-barcoded 5' primer along with a J-beta primer mix. TCRdb reprocessed the 5' RACE reads with MiXCR, giving one entry per CDR3 protein. The profile shows almost 300,000 distinct CDR3 sequences, roughly 26% of them singletons. The sample was blood. Every receptor here comes from a woman aged 70-85 years in good health.

V and J are TRBV5-8 and TRBJ1-1; a weak D match, TRBD1 (6 bases). Germline-derived CDR1 and CDR2 are SGHTS and YDEGEE. V lost 5 bases, J lost 10 bases, and 21 bases lay in between. The CDR3 is 14 amino acids. CDR3 DNA: TGTGCCAGCAGTCCGGGGACACACGGCGGGGGAGCTTTCTTT. Encoded protein: CASSPGTHGGGAFF.

The chain is built from TRBV6-1 and TRBJ2-5, with 10 bases aligning to TRBD2. The J call is doubtful: the DNA matches TRBJ2-7 better. The length of the CDR3 is 17 residues. Germline V gene sequence: CDR1 MNHNS, CDR2 SASEGT. CDR3 DNA sequence: TGTGCCAGCAGTGATCCTTCACTAGCGGGATGGGGATACGAGCAGTACTTC. This translates into CASSDPSLAGWGYEQYF.

This clonotype has just a few counts. A much larger clonotype is one base distant, so this may be a read error. The chain employs TRBV28 and TRBJ2-7; 7 nucleotides line up with TRBD1. The germline CDR1 and CDR2 sequences are MDHEN and SYDVKM. The V gene end was trimmed by 8 bases and the J gene end by 5 bases; junction bases not matched to a gene: 12. The CDR3 has 14 residues. CDR3 sequence: CASRAAGTAHEQYF. CDR3 bases: TGTGCCAGCCGGGCCGCTGGGACAGCCCACGAGCAGTACTTC.

This rearrangement joins TRBV12-3 or TRBV12-4 to TRBJ2-1; D not certain. The V gene lost 3 bases and the J gene lost 0 bases, with 9 bases spanning the gap. The CDR3 consists of 15 residues. The CDR3 here is CASSFGTFSYNEQFF. CDR3 sequence (DNA): TGTGCCAGCAGTTTTGGCACCTTCTCCTACAATGAGCAGTTCTTC.

This chain joins TRBV7-9 and TRBJ2-2, with D perhaps TRBD1 (5 bases). Germline CDR1 SEHNR, CDR2 FQNEAQ (reference sequence). This CDR3 is built from 15 residues. Trimming took off 4 bases at V and 3 bases at J, with 12 bases between the two ends. The CDR3 is CASSSQGLDTGELFF. The CDR3 DNA sequence: TGTGCCAGCAGCTCCCAGGGTTTGGACACCGGGGAGCTGTTTTTT.

This chain uses TRBV7-2 with TRBJ2-7; 7 bases agree with TRBD2. Germline-derived CDR1 and CDR2 are SGHTA and FQGNSA. The V gene end was trimmed by 5 bases and the J gene end by 5 bases; junction bases not matched to a gene: 9. CDR3 length equals 14 residues. The chain's CDR3 is CASSPSWGGNEQYF. The DNA of the CDR3 is TGTGCCAGCAGCCCATCGTGGGGGGGGAACGAGCAGTACTTC.

This clonotype was detected only a few times. This chain connects TRBV10-3 to TRBJ1-1, with 7 bases that match TRBD1. The CDR3 contains 14 residues. Looked up from germline, CDR1 is ENHRY and CDR2 is SYGVKD. The junction had 12 bases not matched to a gene; V was cut back by 5 bases and J by 9 bases. CDR3 DNA: TGTGCCATCAGTATAACCGGGACAGAAGGGAAAGCTTTCTTT. Translated: CAISITGTEGKAFF.

This clonotype was observed a few times. This chain uses TRBV7-3 with TRBJ2-6; D is ambiguous. CDR3 length: 18 amino acids. Germline loops: CDR1 SGHTA, CDR2 FQGTGA. With 0 bases removed from V and 0 bases from J, the gap between germline ends came to 12 bases. The CDR3 is CASSLTGMASSGANVLTF. The CDR3, as DNA: TGTGCCAGCAGCTTAACGGGTATGGCCTCCTCTGGGGCCAACGTCCTGACTTTC.